The T cell receptor beta chain described here comes from a study of patients and donors after allogeneic stem cell transplantation (dated by TCRdb to 2020 to 2021). About this clonotype: What antigen it recognizes has not been identified. Per-base qualities were not stored, and no clone one base away is much larger.

Its CDR3 holds 15 amino acids, cysteine through phenylalanine. Of all the DNA, just the CDR3 is kept, 45 bases in frame from base 1. Compared with germline, V lacks 6 bases and J lacks 5 bases; bases without a gene match: 10. Library generation was performed with RT-PCR. Sequenced on a NextSeq 550. TCRdb applied fastp at Q25 and MiXCR to the public reads, then kept only in-frame beta chains. CDR3 protein sequences are deduplicated, and each keeps its most common genes and DNA. The sample includes fewer than 180,000 distinct CDR3 sequences, with roughly 35% observed a single time. In total, the top ten clones hold roughly 50% of the sample.

The sample was blood, either unsorted or a sorted T cell fraction (not recorded which). This receptor chain uses TRBV12-3 or TRBV12-4 and TRBJ2-5, with TRBD2 matching 9 junction bases. The receptor's source is a human donor who was either an allogeneic HSCT recipient or a stem cell or donor lymphocyte infusion donor (not recorded which). It is not recorded whose cells these are; they may come from a transplant donor. The CDR3: CASSSFLAGWETQYF. The DNA is TGTGCCAGCAGCTCCTTCCTAGCGGGGTGGGAGACCCAGTACTTC.